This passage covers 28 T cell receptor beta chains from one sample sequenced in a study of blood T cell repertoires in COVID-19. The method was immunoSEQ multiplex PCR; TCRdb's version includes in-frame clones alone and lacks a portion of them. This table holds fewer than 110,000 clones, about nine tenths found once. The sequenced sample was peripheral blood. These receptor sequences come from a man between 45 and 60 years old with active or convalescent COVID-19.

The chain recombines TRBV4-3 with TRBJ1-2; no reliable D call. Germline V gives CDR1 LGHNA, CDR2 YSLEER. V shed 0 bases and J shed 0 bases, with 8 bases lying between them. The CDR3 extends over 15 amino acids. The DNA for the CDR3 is TGCGCCAGCAGCCAAGATTGGGGAGCTAACTATGGCTACACCTTC. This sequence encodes CASSQDWGANYGYTF.

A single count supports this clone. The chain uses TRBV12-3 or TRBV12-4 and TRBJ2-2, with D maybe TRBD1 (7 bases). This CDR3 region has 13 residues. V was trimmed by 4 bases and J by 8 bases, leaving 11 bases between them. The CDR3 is CASSWRGLGELFF. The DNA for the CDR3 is TGTGCCAGCAGTTGGAGGGGGCTGGGGGAGCTGTTTTTT.

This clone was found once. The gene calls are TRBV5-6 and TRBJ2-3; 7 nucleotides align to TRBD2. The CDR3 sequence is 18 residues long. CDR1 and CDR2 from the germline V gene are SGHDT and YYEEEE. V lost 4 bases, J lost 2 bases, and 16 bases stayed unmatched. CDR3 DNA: TGTGCCAGCAGCCAAGGCGGGGGATTACCCTACATCACAGATACGCAGTATTTT. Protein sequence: CASSQGGGLPYITDTQYF.

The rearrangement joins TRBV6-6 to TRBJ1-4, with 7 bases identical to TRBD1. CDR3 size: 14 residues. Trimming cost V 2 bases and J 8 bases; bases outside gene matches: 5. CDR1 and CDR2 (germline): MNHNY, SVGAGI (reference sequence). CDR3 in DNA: TGTGCCAGCAGTTACAGAGGGGGCGAGGAAAAACTGTTTTTT. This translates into CASSYRGGEEKLFF.

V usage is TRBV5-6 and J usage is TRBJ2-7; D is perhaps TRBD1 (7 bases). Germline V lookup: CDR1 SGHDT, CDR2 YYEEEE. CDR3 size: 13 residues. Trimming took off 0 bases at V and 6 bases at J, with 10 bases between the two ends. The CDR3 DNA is TGTGCCAGCAGCTTGGAGCAGGGGGGCGAGCAGTACTTC. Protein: CASSLEQGGEQYF.

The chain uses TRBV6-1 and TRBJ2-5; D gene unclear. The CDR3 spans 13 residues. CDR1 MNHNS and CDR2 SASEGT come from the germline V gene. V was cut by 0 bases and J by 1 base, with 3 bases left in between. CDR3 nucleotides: TGTGCCAGCAGTGAAGCTCTCCAAGAGACCCAGTACTTC. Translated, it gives CASSEALQETQYF.

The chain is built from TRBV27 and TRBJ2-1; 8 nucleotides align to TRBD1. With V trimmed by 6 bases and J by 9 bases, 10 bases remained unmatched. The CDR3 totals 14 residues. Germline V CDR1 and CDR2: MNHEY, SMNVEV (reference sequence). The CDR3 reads CASRAKQQGGEQFF. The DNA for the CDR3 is TGTGCCAGCAGGGCGAAACAACAGGGGGGTGAGCAGTTCTTC.

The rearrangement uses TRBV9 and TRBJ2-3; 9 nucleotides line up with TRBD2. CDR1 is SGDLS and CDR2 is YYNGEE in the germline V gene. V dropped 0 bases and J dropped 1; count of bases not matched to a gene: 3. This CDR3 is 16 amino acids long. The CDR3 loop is CASSVGLAGRTDTQYF. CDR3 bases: TGTGCCAGCAGCGTAGGGCTAGCGGGACGCACAGATACGCAGTATTTT.

CDR3: CASSLDLEAFF. Written as DNA, the CDR3 is TGTGCCAGCAGCCTAGATTTAGAAGCTTTCTTT. The chain combines TRBV7-9 with TRBJ1-1; D gene uncertain. CDR3 length equals 11 residues. The germline gives CDR1 SEHNR, CDR2 FQNEAQ (reference sequence). The V end lost 5 bases, the J end lost 8 bases, and 9 bases lay between the germline ends. The entire variable domain, with the rest obtained from reference TRBV7-9 and TRBJ1-1, is as follows: DTGVSQNPRHKITKRGQNVTFRCDPISEHNRLYWYRQTLGQGPEFLTYFQNEAQLEKSRLLSDRFSAERPKGSFSTLEIQRTEQGDSAMYLCASSLDLEAFFGQGTRLTVV.

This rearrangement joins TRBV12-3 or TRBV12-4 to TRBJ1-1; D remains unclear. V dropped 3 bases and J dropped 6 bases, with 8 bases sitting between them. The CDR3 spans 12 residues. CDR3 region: CASSLREAEAFF. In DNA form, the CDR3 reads TGTGCCAGCAGTTTGAGGGAGGCTGAAGCTTTCTTT.

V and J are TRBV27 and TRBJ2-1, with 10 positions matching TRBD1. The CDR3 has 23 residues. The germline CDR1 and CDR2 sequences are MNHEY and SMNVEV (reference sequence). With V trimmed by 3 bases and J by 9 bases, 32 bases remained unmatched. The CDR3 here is CASSLRFRPGQGLVGPGGGEQFF. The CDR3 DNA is TGTGCCAGCAGTTTGAGATTCCGTCCGGGACAGGGGCTCGTAGGGCCCGGAGGCGGTGAGCAGTTCTTC.

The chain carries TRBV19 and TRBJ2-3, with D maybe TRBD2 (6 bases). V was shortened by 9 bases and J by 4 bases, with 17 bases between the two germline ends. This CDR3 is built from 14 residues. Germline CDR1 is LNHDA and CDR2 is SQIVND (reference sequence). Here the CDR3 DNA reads TGTGCCAGCTCGACGGACTATTCGGCAGATACGCAGTATTTT. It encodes CASSTDYSADTQYF. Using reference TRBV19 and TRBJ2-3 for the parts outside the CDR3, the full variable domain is DGGITQSPKYLFRKEGQNVTLSCEQNLNHDAMYWYRQDPGQGLRLIYYSQIVNDFQKGDIAEGYSVSREKKESFPLTVTSAQKNPTAFYLCASSTDYSADTQYFGPGTRLTVL.

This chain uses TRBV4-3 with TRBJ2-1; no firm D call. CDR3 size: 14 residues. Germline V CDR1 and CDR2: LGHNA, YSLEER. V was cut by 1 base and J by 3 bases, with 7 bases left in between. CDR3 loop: CASSQGQFYNEQFF. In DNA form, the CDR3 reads TGCGCCAGCAGCCAAGGCCAGTTCTACAATGAGCAGTTCTTC.

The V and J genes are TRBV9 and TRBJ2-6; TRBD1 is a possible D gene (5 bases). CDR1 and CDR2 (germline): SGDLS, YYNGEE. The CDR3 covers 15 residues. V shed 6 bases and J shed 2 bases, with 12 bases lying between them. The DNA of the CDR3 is TGTGCCAGCAACCCAGGACATGCTGGGGCCAACGTCCTGACTTTC. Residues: CASNPGHAGANVLTF.

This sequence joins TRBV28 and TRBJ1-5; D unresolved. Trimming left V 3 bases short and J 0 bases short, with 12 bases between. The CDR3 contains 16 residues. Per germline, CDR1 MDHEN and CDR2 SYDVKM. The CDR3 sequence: CASSLSGSGSNQPQHF. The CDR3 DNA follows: TGTGCCAGCAGTTTGTCCGGGAGCGGTAGCAATCAGCCCCAGCATTTT.

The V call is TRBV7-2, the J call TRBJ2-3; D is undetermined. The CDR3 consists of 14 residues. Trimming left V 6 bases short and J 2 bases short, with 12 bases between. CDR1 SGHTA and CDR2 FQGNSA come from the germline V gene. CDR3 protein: CASSLNGNTDTQYF. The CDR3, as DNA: TGTGCCAGCAGTCTTAACGGTAACACAGATACGCAGTATTTT.

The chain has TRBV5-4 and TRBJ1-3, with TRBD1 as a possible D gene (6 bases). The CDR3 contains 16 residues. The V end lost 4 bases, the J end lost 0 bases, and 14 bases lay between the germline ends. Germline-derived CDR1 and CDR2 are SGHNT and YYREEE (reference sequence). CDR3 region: CASSKGHTSSGNTIYF. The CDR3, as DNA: TGTGCCAGCAGCAAGGGACATACGAGCTCTGGAAACACCATATATTTT.

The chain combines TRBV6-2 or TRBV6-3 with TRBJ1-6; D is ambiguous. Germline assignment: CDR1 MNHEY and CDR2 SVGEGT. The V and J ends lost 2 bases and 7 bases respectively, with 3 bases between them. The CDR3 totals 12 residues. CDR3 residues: CASSYGNSPLHF. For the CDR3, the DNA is TGTGCCAGCAGTTACGGCAATTCACCCCTCCACTTT.

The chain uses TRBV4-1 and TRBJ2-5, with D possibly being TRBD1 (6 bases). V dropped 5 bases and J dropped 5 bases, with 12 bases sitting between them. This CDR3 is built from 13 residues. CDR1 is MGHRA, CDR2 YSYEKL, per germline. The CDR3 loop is CASSGGRGETQYF. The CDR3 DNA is TGCGCCAGCAGCGGGGGAAGGGGGGAGACCCAGTACTTC.

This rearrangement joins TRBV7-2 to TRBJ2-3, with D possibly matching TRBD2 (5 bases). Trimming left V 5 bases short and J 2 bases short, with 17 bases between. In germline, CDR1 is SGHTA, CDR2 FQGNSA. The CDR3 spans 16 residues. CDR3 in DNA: TGTGCCAGCAGCCTTCCCCCGGACTTACCCACAGATACGCAGTATTTT. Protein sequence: CASSLPPDLPTDTQYF.

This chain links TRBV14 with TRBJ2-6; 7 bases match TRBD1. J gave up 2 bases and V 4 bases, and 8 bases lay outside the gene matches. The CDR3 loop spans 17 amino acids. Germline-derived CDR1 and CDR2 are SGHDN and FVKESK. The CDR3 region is CASSRPKDRPGANVLTF. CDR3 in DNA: TGTGCCAGCAGCCGCCCCAAGGACAGGCCTGGGGCCAACGTCCTGACTTTC.

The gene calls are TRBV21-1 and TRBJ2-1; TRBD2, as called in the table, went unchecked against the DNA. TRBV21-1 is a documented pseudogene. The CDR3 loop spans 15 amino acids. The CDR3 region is CASSKGGGSYNEQFF. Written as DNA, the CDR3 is TGTGCCAGCAGCAAAGGCGGGGGCTCCTACAATGAGCAGTTCTTC.

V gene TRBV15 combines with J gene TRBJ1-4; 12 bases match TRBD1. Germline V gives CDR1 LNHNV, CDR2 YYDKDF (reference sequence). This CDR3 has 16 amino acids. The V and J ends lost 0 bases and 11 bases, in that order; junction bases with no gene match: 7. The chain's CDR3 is CATSRDWLGTGGKLFF. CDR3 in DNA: TGTGCCACCAGCAGAGATTGGCTCGGGACAGGGGGCAAACTGTTTTTT.

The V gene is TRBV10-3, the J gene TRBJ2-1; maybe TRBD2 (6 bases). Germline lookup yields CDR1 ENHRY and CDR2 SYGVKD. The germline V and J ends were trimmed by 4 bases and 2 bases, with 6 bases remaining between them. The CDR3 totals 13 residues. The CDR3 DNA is TGTGCCATCAGTGGCGGGACCTACAATGAGCAGTTCTTC. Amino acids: CAISGGTYNEQFF.

CDR3 nucleotide sequence: TGTGCCAGCCCCCCAAGTAGGGGGGGACTTAGCGAATCCTACGAGCAGTACTTC. It translates to CASPPSRGGLSESYEQYF. The rearrangement joins TRBV18 to TRBJ2-7, with D maybe TRBD2 (7 bases). This CDR3 is built from 18 residues. V was trimmed by 8 bases and J by 1 base, leaving 27 bases between them. CDR1 is KGHSH and CDR2 is LQKENI in the germline V gene.

DNA for the CDR3: TGTGCCAGCAGTCTCTCGGGACACGGGGATTCACCCCTCCACTTT. This sequence encodes CASSLSGHGDSPLHF. The chain has TRBV2 and TRBJ1-6, with TRBD1 as a possible D gene (6 bases). The CDR3 runs 15 residues. Trimming left V 5 bases short and J 8 bases short, with 16 bases between. Germline V CDR1 and CDR2: SNHLY, FYNNEI.

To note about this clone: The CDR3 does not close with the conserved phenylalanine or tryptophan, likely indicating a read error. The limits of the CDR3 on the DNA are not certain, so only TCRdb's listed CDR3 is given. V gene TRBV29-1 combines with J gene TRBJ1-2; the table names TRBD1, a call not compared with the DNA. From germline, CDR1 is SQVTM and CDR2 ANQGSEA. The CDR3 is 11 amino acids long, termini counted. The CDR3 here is CSVESTGGNPL.

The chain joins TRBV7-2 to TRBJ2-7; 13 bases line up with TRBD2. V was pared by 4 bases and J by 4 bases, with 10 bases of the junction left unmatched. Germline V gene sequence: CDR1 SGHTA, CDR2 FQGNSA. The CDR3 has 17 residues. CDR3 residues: CASSYPPGLAGSYEQYF. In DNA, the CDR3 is TGTGCCAGCAGCTATCCCCCGGGACTAGCGGGGTCTTACGAGCAGTACTTC.